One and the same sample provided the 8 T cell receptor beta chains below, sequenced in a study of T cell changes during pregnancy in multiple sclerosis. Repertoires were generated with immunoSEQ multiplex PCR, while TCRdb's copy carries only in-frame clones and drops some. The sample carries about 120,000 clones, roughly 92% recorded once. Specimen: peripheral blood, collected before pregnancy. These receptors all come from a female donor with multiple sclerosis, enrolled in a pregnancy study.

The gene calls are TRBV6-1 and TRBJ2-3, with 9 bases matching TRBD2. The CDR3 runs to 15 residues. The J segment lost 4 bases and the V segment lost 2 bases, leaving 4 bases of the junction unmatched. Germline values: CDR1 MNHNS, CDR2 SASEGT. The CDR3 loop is CASSENGGGADTQYF. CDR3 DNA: TGTGCCAGCAGTGAAAATGGCGGGGGGGCAGATACGCAGTATTTT.

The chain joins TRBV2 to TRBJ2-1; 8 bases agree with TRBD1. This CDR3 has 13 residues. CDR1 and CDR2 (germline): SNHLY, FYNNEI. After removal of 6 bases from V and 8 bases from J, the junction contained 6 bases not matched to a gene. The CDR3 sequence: CASSLDRDHEQFF. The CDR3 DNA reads TGTGCCAGCAGCTTGGACAGGGACCATGAGCAGTTCTTC.

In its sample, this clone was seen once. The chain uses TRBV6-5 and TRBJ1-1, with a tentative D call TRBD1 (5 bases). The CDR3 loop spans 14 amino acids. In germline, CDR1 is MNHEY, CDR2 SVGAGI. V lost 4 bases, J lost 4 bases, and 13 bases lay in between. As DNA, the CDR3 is TGTGCCAGCAGTTCCAGCGGGGGGGGCACTGAAGCTTTCTTT. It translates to CASSSSGGGTEAFF.

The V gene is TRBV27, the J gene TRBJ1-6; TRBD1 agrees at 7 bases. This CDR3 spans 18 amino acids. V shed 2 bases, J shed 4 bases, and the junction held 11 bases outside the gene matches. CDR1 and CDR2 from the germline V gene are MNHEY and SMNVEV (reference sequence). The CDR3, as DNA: TGTGCCAGCAGTTTAATGGTCACCGGGACAGAATATAATTCACCCCTCCACTTT. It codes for CASSLMVTGTEYNSPLHF.

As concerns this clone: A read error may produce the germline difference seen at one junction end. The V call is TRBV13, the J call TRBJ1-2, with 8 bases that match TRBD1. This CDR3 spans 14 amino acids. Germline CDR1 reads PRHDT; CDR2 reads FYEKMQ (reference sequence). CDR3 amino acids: CASSFRGPLYGYAF. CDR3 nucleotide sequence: TGTGCCAGCAGCTTCAGGGGGCCCCTCTATGGCTACGCCTTC.

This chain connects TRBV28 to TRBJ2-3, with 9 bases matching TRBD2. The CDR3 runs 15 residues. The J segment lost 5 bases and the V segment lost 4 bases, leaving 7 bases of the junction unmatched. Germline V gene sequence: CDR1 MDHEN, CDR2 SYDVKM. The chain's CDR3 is CASSSHSGGKDTQYF. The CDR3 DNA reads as TGTGCCAGCAGTTCCCATAGCGGGGGTAAAGATACGCAGTATTTT. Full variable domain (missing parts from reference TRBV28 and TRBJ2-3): DVKVTQSSRYLVKRTGEKVFLECVQDMDHENMFWYRQDPGLGLRLIYFSYDVKMKEKGDIPEGYSVSREKKERFSLILESASTNQTSMYLCASSSHSGGKDTQYFGPGTRLTVL.

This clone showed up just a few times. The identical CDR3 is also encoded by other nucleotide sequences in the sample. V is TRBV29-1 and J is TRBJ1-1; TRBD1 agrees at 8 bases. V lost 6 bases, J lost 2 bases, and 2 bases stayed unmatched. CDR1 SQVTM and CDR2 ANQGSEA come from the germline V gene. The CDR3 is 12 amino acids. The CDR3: CSVGTGNTEAFF. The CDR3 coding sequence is TGCAGCGTGGGGACAGGCAACACTGAAGCTTTCTTT. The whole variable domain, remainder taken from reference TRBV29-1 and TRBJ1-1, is SAVISQKPSRDICQRGTSLTIQCQVDSQVTMMFWYRQQPGQSLTLIATANQGSEATYESGFVIDKFPISRPNLTFSTLTVSNMSPEDSSIYLCSVGTGNTEAFFGQGTRLTVV.

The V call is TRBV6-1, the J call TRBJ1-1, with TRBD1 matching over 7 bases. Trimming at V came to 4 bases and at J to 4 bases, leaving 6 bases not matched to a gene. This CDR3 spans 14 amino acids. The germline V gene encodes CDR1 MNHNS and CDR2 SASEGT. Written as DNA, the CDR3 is TGTGCCAGCAGTGCGGGTCCAGGGGGCACTGAAGCTTTCTTT. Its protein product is CASSAGPGGTEAFF.